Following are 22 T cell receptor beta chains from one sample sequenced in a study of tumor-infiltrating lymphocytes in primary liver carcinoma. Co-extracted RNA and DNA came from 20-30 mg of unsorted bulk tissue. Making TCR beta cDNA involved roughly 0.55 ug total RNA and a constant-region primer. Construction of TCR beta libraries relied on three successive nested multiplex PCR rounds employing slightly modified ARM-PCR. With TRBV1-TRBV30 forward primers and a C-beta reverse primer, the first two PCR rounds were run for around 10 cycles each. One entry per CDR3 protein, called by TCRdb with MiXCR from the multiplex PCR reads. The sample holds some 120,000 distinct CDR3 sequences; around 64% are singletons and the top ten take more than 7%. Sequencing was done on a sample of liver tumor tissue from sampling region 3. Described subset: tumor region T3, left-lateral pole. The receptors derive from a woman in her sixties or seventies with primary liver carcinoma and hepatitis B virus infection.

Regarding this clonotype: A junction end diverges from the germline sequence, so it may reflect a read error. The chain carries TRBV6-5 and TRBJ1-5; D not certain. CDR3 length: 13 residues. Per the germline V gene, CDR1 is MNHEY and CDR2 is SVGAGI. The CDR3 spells CVSSYGLNQPHHF. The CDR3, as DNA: TGTGTCAGCAGTTACGGGCTAAATCAGCCCCATCATTTT.

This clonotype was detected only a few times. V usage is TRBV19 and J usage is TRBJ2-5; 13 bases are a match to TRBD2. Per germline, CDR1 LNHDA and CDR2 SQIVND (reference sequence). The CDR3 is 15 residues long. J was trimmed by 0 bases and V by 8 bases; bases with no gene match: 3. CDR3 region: CASSTSGRYQETQYF. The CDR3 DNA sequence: TGTGCCAGTTCGACTAGCGGGAGGTACCAAGAGACCCAGTACTTC.

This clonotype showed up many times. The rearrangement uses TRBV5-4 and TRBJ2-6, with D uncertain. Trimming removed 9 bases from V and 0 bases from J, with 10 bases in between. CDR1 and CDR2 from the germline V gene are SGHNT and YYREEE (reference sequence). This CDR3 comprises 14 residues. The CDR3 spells CATTSHSGANVLTF. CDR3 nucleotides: TGTGCCACTACCTCCCACTCTGGGGCCAACGTCCTGACTTTC.

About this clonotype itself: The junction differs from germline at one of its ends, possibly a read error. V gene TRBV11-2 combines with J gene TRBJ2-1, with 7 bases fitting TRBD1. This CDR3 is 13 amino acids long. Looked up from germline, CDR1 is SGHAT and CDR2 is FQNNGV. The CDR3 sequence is CASNLDRADEQFF. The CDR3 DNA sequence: TGTGCCAGCAACTTAGACAGGGCCGATGAGCAGTTCTTC.

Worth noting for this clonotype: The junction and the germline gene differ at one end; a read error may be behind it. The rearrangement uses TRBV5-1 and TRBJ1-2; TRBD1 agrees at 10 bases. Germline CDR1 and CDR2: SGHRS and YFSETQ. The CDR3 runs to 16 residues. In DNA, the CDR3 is TGCACCAGCAGCCCCCAGGGACAGGGGACTGTTCGCGGCTACACCTTC. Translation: CTSSPQGQGTVRGYTF.

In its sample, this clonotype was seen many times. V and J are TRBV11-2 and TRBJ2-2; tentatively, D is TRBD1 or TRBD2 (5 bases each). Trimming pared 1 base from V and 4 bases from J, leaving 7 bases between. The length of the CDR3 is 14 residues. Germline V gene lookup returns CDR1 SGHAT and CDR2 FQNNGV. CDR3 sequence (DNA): TGTGCCAGCAGCTTAGTGGGGGTCACCGGGGAGCTGTTTTTT. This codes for CASSLVGVTGELFF.

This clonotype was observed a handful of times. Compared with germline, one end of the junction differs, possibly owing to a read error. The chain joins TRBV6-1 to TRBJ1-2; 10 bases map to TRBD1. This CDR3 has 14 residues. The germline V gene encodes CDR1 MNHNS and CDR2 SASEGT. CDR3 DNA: TGTGTCAGCAGTGAGGGACAGGGGAGAAGTGGCTACACCTTC. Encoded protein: CVSSEGQGRSGYTF.

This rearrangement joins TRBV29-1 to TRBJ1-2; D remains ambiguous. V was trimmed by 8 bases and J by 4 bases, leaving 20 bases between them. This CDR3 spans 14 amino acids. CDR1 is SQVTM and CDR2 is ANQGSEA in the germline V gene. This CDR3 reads CSLGAYDGSYGYTF. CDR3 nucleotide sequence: TGCAGCCTTGGAGCCTATGACGGTTCCTATGGCTACACCTTC. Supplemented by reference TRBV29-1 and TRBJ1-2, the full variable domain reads SAVISQKPSRDICQRGTSLTIQCQVDSQVTMMFWYRQQPGQSLTLIATANQGSEATYESGFVIDKFPISRPNLTFSTLTVSNMSPEDSSIYLCSLGAYDGSYGYTFGSGTRLTVV.

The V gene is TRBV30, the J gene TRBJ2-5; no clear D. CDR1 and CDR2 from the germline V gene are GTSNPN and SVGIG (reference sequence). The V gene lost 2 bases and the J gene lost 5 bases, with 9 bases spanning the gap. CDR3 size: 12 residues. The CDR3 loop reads CAWSKTGETQYF. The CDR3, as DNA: TGTGCCTGGAGTAAAACTGGGGAGACCCAGTACTTC.

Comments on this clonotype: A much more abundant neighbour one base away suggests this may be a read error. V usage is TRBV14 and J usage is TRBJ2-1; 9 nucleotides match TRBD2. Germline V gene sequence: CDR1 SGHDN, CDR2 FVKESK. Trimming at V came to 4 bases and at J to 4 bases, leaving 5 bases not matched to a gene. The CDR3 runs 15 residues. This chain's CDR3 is CASSPGTSTYNEQFF. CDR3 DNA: TGTGCCAGCAGCCCCGGGACTAGCACATACAATGAGCAGTTCTTC.

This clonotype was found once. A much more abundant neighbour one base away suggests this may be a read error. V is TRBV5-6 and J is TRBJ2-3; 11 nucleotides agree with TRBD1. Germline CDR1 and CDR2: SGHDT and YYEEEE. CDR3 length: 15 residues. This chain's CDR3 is CASSSDRGLTETQYF. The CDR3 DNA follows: TGTGCCAGCAGCTCGGACAGGGGGCTCACAGAAACGCAGTATTTT.

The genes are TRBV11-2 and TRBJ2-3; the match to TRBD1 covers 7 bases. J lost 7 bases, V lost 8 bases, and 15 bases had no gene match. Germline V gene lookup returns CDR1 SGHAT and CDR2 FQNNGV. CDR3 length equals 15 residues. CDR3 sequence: CASGPQGPDIYTQYF. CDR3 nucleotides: TGTGCCAGCGGCCCACAGGGGCCAGACATATATACGCAGTATTTT.

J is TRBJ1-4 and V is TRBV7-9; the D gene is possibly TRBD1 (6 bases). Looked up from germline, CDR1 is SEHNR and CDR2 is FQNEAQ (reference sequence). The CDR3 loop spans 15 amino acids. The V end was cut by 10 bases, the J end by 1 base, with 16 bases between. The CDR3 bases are TGTGCCAACAACTTAGCACAGGGAACTAATGAAAAACTGTTTTTT. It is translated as CANNLAQGTNEKLFF.

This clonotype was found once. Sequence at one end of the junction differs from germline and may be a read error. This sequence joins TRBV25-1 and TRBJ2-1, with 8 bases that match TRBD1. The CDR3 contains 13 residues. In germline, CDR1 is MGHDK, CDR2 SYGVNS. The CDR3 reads CASSDRTGFELFF. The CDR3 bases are TGTGCCAGCAGTGACAGGACAGGGTTTGAGCTGTTCTTC.

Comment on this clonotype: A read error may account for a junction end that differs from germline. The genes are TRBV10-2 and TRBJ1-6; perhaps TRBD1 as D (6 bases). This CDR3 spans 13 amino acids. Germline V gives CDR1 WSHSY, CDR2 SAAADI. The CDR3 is CASSGQSGSHLHF. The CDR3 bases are TGTGCCAGCAGCGGACAGTCCGGATCGCACCTCCACTTT.

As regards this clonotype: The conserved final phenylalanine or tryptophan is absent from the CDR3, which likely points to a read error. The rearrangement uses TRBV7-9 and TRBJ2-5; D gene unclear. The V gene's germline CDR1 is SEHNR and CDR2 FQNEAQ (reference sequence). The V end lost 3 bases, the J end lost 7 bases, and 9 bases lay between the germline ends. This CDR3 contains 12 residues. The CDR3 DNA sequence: TGTGCCAGCAGCTTGCCGTGGGGGACCCAGTACTTA. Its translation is CASSLPWGTQYL.

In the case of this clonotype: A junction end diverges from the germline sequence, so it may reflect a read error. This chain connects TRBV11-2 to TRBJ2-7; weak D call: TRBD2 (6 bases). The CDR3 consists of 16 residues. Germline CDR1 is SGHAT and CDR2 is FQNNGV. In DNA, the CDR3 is TGTGCTAGCAGCTTAGCGTCGGGGGTAGGAAGCTACGAGCAGTACTTC. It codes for CASSLASGVGSYEQYF.

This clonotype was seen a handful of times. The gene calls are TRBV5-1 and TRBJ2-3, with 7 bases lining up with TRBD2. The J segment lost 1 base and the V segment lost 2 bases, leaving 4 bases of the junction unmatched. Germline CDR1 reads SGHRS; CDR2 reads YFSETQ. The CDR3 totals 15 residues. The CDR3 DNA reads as TGCGCCAGCAGCTTTTCCACTAGCGGCACAGATACGCAGTATTTT. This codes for CASSFSTSGTDTQYF.

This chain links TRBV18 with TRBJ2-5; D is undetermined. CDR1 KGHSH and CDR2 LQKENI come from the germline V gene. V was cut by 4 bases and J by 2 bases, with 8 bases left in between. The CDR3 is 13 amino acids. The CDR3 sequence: CASSRARQETQYF. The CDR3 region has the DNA TGTGCCAGCTCACGGGCCAGACAAGAGACCCAGTACTTC.

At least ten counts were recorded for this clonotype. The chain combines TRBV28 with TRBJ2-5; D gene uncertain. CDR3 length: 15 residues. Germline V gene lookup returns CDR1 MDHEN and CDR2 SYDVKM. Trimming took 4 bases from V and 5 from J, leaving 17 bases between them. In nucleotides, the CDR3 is TGTGCCAGCAGTTCCTCTCTTTATTATCGGGAGACCCAGTACTTC. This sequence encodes CASSSSLYYRETQYF. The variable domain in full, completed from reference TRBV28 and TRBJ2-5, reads DVKVTQSSRYLVKRTGEKVFLECVQDMDHENMFWYRQDPGLGLRLIYFSYDVKMKEKGDIPEGYSVSREKKERFSLILESASTNQTSMYLCASSSSLYYRETQYFGPGTRLLVL.

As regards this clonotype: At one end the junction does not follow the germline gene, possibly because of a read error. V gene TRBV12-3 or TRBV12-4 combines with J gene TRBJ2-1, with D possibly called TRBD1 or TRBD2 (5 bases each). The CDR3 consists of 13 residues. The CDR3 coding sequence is TGTACCAGCACCGAAGTATCGGGACATGAGCAGTTCTTC. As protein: CTSTEVSGHEQFF.

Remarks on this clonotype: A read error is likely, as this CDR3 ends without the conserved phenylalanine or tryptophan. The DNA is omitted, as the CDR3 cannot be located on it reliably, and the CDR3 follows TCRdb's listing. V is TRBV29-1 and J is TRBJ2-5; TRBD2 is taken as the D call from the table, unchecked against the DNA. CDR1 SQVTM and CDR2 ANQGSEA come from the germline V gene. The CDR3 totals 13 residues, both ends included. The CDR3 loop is CSAFSGRQETHYL.